One sample yielded the 23 T cell receptor beta chains listed below, sequenced in a study of early T cells in non-severe SARS-CoV-2 infection. MiXCR was run by TCRdb on the 5' RACE reads, yielding one entry per CDR3 protein. The table includes about 30,000 distinct CDR3 sequences, roughly 5.1% detected once. The source material was whole blood. The receptors derive from an adult who was a healthcare worker with PCR-confirmed SARS-CoV-2 infection or an uninfected control (not recorded which).

This clonotype came up many times. V is TRBV29-1 and J is TRBJ2-7; weak D call: TRBD2 (7 bases). V lost 4 bases and J lost 6, with 13 bases in between. Germline V CDR1 and CDR2: SQVTM, ANQGSEA. The CDR3 sequence is 12 residues long. The CDR3 bases are TGCAGCGTTGTGGGGGGGCAGGGCGAGCAGTACTTC. It specifies CSVVGGQGEQYF.

This clonotype was picked up many times. V usage is TRBV19 and J usage is TRBJ1-5, with a weak D call TRBD1 (5 bases). Germline loops: CDR1 LNHDA, CDR2 SQIVND (reference sequence). This CDR3 spans 16 amino acids. Trimming removed 4 bases from V and 4 bases from J, with 17 bases in between. The DNA of the CDR3 is TGTGCCAGTAGTACCCCACGGGGGGAATATAATCAGCCCCAGCATTTT. Residues: CASSTPRGEYNQPQHF. Variable domain in full (rest from reference TRBV19 and TRBJ1-5): DGGITQSPKYLFRKEGQNVTLSCEQNLNHDAMYWYRQDPGQGLRLIYYSQIVNDFQKGDIAEGYSVSREKKESFPLTVTSAQKNPTAFYLCASSTPRGEYNQPQHFGDGTRLSIL.

This clonotype was counted between two and nine times. The CDR3 DNA is TGTGCCAGCAGTTACGTTGCAGGGAAAGCCAAAAACATTCAGTACTTC. It codes for CASSYVAGKAKNIQYF. This rearrangement joins TRBV6-2 or TRBV6-3 to TRBJ2-4, with D maybe TRBD1 (5 bases). The CDR3 has 16 residues. CDR1 and CDR2 from the germline V gene are MNHEY and SVGEGT. The ends were cut back, 2 bases at V and 0 bases at J, with 11 bases in the middle.

This clonotype was detected many times. The rearrangement links TRBV2 to TRBJ2-7, with TRBD2 as a possible D gene (6 bases). This CDR3 is built from 15 residues. Trimming took off 0 bases at V and 3 bases at J, with 12 bases between the two ends. Germline V gives CDR1 SNHLY, CDR2 FYNNEI. The CDR3 coding sequence is TGTGCCAGCAGTGAAGCGGGCCGAGCGGGCTACGAGCAGTACTTC. As protein: CASSEAGRAGYEQYF.

This clonotype appeared many times. This chain connects TRBV20-1 to TRBJ1-6, with D possibly matching TRBD1 (6 bases). CDR3 size: 13 residues. V lost 1 base and J lost 7, with 8 bases in between. Germline loops: CDR1 DFQATT, CDR2 SNEGSKA (reference sequence). The CDR3 DNA reads as TGCAGTGCTAGAGCAGGGGAAAATTCACCCCTCCACTTT. This sequence encodes CSARAGENSPLHF.

This clonotype has more than one count but fewer than ten. V usage is TRBV3-1 and J usage is TRBJ1-2; TRBD1 might be the D (5 bases). Between the trimmed V and J ends, which lost 4 bases and 4 bases, there was a span of 13 bases. The CDR3 has 14 residues. Germline CDR1 reads LGHDT; CDR2 reads YNNKEL (reference sequence). DNA for the CDR3: TGTGCCAGCAGCCTACGGGCAGGGTCCTATGGCTACACCTTC. Amino acid sequence: CASSLRAGSYGYTF.

The chain links TRBV10-2 to TRBJ1-1; 7 positions agree with TRBD1. CDR3 length: 16 residues. The germline gives CDR1 WSHSY, CDR2 SAAADI. V trimming: 5 bases; J trimming: 1 base; junction bases outside the gene matches: 10. DNA of the CDR3: TGCGCCAGCAGTCCACTACAGGGGCCGAGGAACACTGAAGCTTTCTTT. It specifies CASSPLQGPRNTEAFF.

In this sample, this clonotype turned up many times. This chain connects TRBV20-1 to TRBJ1-5; D is uncertain. There are 14 residues in the CDR3. V was shortened by 2 bases and J by 0 bases, with 8 bases between the two germline ends. CDR1 is DFQATT, CDR2 SNEGSKA, per germline (reference sequence). Here the CDR3 reads CSARSRSSNQPQHF. The CDR3 DNA sequence: TGCAGTGCTAGATCCCGTAGTAGCAATCAGCCCCAGCATTTT.

In its sample, this clonotype was seen many times. The DNA for the CDR3 is TGCAGTGCTAGGGGAGACCGGTATGATACGCAGTATTTT. Translating it yields CSARGDRYDTQYF. The rearrangement joins TRBV20-1 to TRBJ2-3; D may be TRBD2 (5 bases). Trimming shortened V by 3 bases and J by 6 bases, and 13 bases separated the two germline ends. There are 13 residues in the CDR3. Germline CDR1 is DFQATT and CDR2 is SNEGSKA (reference sequence).

Ten or more counts support this clonotype. The rearrangement uses TRBV3-1 and TRBJ2-7; D unclear. There are 14 residues in the CDR3. Germline V CDR1 and CDR2: LGHDT, YNNKEL (reference sequence). The V gene lost 4 bases and the J gene lost 4 bases, with 14 bases spanning the gap. The CDR3 region has the DNA TGTGCCAGCAGCCCGACGGGCAAGCCATACGAGCAGTACTTC. Translation gives CASSPTGKPYEQYF.

The chain is built from TRBV7-9 and TRBJ2-5; D unclear. Trimming removed 1 base from V and 3 bases from J, with 15 bases in between. The germline CDR1 and CDR2 sequences are SEHNR and FQNEAQ (reference sequence). The CDR3 totals 16 residues. The CDR3: CASSLVKGTVKETQYF. The CDR3 nucleotides are TGTGCCAGCAGCTTAGTTAAGGGAACGGTAAAAGAGACCCAGTACTTC.

This clonotype was detected a few times. This chain links TRBV2 with TRBJ1-6; D perhaps matches TRBD1 (6 bases). Germline CDR1 is SNHLY and CDR2 is FYNNEI. The CDR3 has 16 residues. Trimming left V 2 bases short and J 5 bases short, with 13 bases between. CDR3 sequence (DNA): TGTGCCAGCAGTGAAACCTCCAGGGGACATAATTCACCCCTCCACTTT. It is translated as CASSETSRGHNSPLHF.

This clonotype turned up a few times. The chain joins TRBV28 to TRBJ1-6, with a weak D call TRBD1 (6 bases). The germline gives CDR1 MDHEN, CDR2 SYDVKM. This CDR3 contains 15 residues. Trimming removed 4 bases at V and 5 bases at J, with 12 bases between. In nucleotides, the CDR3 is TGTGCCAGCAGTTCAGGACAGATACATAATTCACCCCTCCACTTT. It is translated as CASSSGQIHNSPLHF.

This chain uses TRBV25-1 with TRBJ2-1; 10 bases line up with TRBD2. Germline loops: CDR1 MGHDK, CDR2 SYGVNS. The CDR3 is made up of 17 amino acids. The J segment lost 6 bases and the V segment lost 8 bases, leaving 16 bases of the junction unmatched. CDR3 nucleotide sequence: TGTGCCAGCTTAGGTGGTGGACTAGCGGAGGGAGGCAATGAGCAGTTCTTC. It translates to CASLGGGLAEGGNEQFF.

This clonotype has only a few counts. The chain recombines TRBV12-3 or TRBV12-4 with TRBJ2-1; D is uncertain. This CDR3 contains 12 residues. The V gene lost 5 bases and the J gene lost 10 bases, with 12 bases spanning the gap. DNA of the CDR3: TGTGCCAGCAGTCCCCGAAGGGTCGAGCAGTTCTTC. This gives the protein CASSPRRVEQFF.

This clonotype was detected many times. The gene calls are TRBV13 and TRBJ1-1, with a possible D match to TRBD1 (5 bases). Deletions cut 5 bases from V and 2 bases from J, with 21 bases between. Germline V gene sequence: CDR1 PRHDT, CDR2 FYEKMQ (reference sequence). There are 17 residues in the CDR3. The chain's CDR3 is CASSPPGGGARNTEAFF. Written as DNA, the CDR3 is TGTGCCAGCAGCCCCCCCGGGGGTGGGGCTAGAAACACTGAAGCTTTCTTT.

The chain carries TRBV9 and TRBJ2-3, with 8 positions matching TRBD1. The CDR3 is 17 residues long. Unmatched junction bases numbered 10, after V lost 0 bases and J lost 4 bases. Germline assignment: CDR1 SGDLS and CDR2 YYNGEE. The CDR3 bases are TGTGCCAGCAGCGTAGCCCCGACAGGGGCCCCATCAGATACGCAGTATTTT. As protein: CASSVAPTGAPSDTQYF.

This chain connects TRBV29-1 to TRBJ1-4, with no clear D. Germline-derived CDR1 and CDR2 are SQVTM and ANQGSEA. This CDR3 contains 10 residues. Trimming pared 4 bases from V and 6 bases from J, leaving 3 bases between. CDR3 protein: CSVGDEKLFF. The CDR3 nucleotides are TGCAGCGTTGGTGATGAAAAACTGTTTTTT.

This clonotype was counted at least ten times. DNA for the CDR3: TGTGCCAGCAGCCCCCAGGGACAGAACACCGGGGAGCTGTTTTTT. Its translation is CASSPQGQNTGELFF. The chain uses TRBV3-1 and TRBJ2-2; D possibly corresponds to TRBD1 (6 bases). The CDR3 covers 15 residues. Between the trimmed V and J ends, which lost 4 bases and 1 base, there was a span of 10 bases. Germline CDR1 is LGHDT and CDR2 is YNNKEL (reference sequence).

This clonotype appeared many times. This chain links TRBV30 with TRBJ2-3, with TRBD2 matching 8 bases. The CDR3 has 16 amino acids. CDR1 is GTSNPN, CDR2 SVGIG, per germline (reference sequence). The trim removed 4 bases at V and 6 bases at J, leaving 15 bases unmatched. CDR3 DNA: TGTGCCTGGATTGCCATACCGGGACTAGTGGTTGATACGCAGTATTTT. It is translated as CAWIAIPGLVVDTQYF.

Remarks on this clonotype: Possible read error: a much larger clone is one base away. The chain couples TRBV7-2 to TRBJ1-1; TRBD1 agrees at 11 bases. This CDR3 region has 17 residues. Germline V gives CDR1 SGHTA, CDR2 FQGNSA. In nucleotides, the CDR3 is TGTGCCAGCAGCCCCGCTGGACAGGGGGCCTTGGGCACTGAAGCTTTGTTT. Protein product: CASSPAGQGALGTEALF.

This clonotype was seen repeatedly, ten times or more. V is TRBV6-1 and J is TRBJ2-7, with D maybe TRBD2 (6 bases). Germline V gives CDR1 MNHNS, CDR2 SASEGT. Trimming shortened V by 5 bases and J by 1 base, and 9 bases separated the two germline ends. The CDR3 length is 13 residues. The CDR3 loop reads CASSRDWSYEQYF. The CDR3 coding sequence is TGTGCCAGCAGTCGGGACTGGTCCTACGAGCAGTACTTC.

This rearrangement joins TRBV20-1 to TRBJ2-7; the match to TRBD1 covers 8 bases. The germline gives CDR1 DFQATT, CDR2 SNEGSKA (reference sequence). The length of the CDR3 is 11 residues. The V gene end was trimmed by 5 bases and the J gene end by 4 bases; junction bases not matched to a gene: 1. Here the CDR3 DNA reads TGCAGTGCTGGACAGGGTTACGAGCAGTACTTC. Its protein product is CSAGQGYEQYF.